These 15 T cell receptor beta chains originate from one sample sequenced in a study of T cell responses to AZD1222 COVID-19 vaccine. Assay: immunoSEQ multiplex PCR; the TCRdb copy retains only in-frame clones and omits some. The sample includes around 100,000 clones, over 75% of them seen just once. Sequenced here: peripheral blood, sampled 28 days after the second AZD1222 dose. These receptors all come from an adult who received the AZD1222 COVID-19 vaccine.

This clone was seen only once. The chain employs TRBV18 and TRBJ2-1; 8 nucleotides align to TRBD2. The CDR3 has 17 amino acids. V shed 4 bases, J shed 0 bases, and the junction held 8 bases outside the gene matches. Germline V gene sequence: CDR1 KGHSH, CDR2 LQKENI. In DNA, the CDR3 is TGTGCCAGCTCACATTCGCCGGCGGGGGGCTCCTACAATGAGCAGTTCTTC. Its protein product is CASSHSPAGGSYNEQFF.

The chain links TRBV11-2 to TRBJ1-6; tentative D call: TRBD1 (5 bases). Germline CDR1 reads SGHAT; CDR2 reads FQNNGV. This CDR3 is built from 16 residues. V lost 5 bases, J lost 6 bases, and 17 bases lay in between. CDR3 nucleotides: TGTGCCAGCAGCGATGCGGGGGAATGGGGTAATTCACCCCTCCACTTT. Protein product: CASSDAGEWGNSPLHF.

Concerning this clone itself: Other DNA sequences within the sample encode an identical CDR3. This chain connects TRBV20-1 to TRBJ2-1; D is uncertain. The CDR3 consists of 11 residues. The germline gives CDR1 DFQATT, CDR2 SNEGSKA (reference sequence). Trimming left V 1 base short and J 7 bases short, with 5 bases between. The CDR3 bases are TGCAGTGCTAGAGGGGGTAATGAGCAGTTCTTC. As protein: CSARGGNEQFF.

This chain links TRBV4-1 with TRBJ1-1; possibly TRBD1 for D (5 bases). The CDR3 contains 14 residues. V lost 0 bases and J 6 bases, leaving 11 bases between the germline ends. Germline loops: CDR1 MGHRA, CDR2 YSYEKL. The CDR3 region is CASSQDGAGAEAFF. CDR3 coding DNA: TGCGCCAGCAGCCAAGATGGGGCGGGCGCTGAAGCTTTCTTT.

The chain has TRBV6-2 or TRBV6-3 and TRBJ2-1, with 12 bases fitting TRBD2. This CDR3 has 19 amino acids. The J segment lost 9 bases and the V segment lost 0 bases, leaving 15 bases of the junction unmatched. Germline V gene data show CDR1 as MNHEY and CDR2 as SVGEGT. The DNA for the CDR3 is TGTGCCAGCAGTTACTCCCGACTAGCGGGAGTTAGAAGGATGATTGAGCAGTTCTTC. Its translation is CASSYSRLAGVRRMIEQFF.

This clone was observed once. CDR3 sequence: CAITPGQQNTEAFF. The CDR3 region has the DNA TGTGCCATCACCCCGGGACAACAGAACACTGAAGCTTTCTTT. The chain carries TRBV10-3 and TRBJ1-1; TRBD1 is a possible D gene (6 bases). Germline V gene lookup returns CDR1 ENHRY and CDR2 SYGVKD. This CDR3 is built from 14 residues. Trimming pared 7 bases from V and 1 base from J, leaving 13 bases between.

The rearrangement uses TRBV9 and TRBJ1-1, with 8 bases matching TRBD1. The V gene end was trimmed by 3 bases and the J gene end by 10 bases; junction bases not matched to a gene: 8. Germline V lookup: CDR1 SGDLS, CDR2 YYNGEE. The CDR3 totals 13 residues. The CDR3: CASSATQGVVAFF. CDR3 DNA sequence: TGTGCCAGCAGCGCAACACAGGGGGTGGTAGCTTTCTTT. The full variable domain, its missing parts supplied by reference TRBV9 and TRBJ1-1, is DSGVTQTPKHLITATGQRVTLRCSPRSGDLSVYWYQQSLDQGLQFLIQYYNGEERAKGNILERFSAQQFPDLHSELNLSSLELGDSALYFCASSATQGVVAFFGQGTRLTVV.

The V gene is TRBV12-3 or TRBV12-4, the J gene TRBJ1-2, with no clear D. The CDR3 contains 10 residues. V lost 4 bases and J 3 bases, leaving 0 bases between the germline ends. In nucleotides, the CDR3 is TGTGCCAGCAGTTACTATGGCTACACCTTC. Amino acid sequence: CASSYYGYTF.

This clone has just a few counts. The chain has TRBV5-1 and TRBJ1-5; D possibly corresponds to TRBD1 (5 bases). V was cut by 4 bases and J by 6 bases, with 14 bases left in between. CDR1 SGHRS and CDR2 YFSETQ come from the germline V gene. CDR3 length equals 14 residues. The CDR3 coding sequence is TGCGCCAGCAGCCCCGGGACTGGGGCTCAGCCCCAGCATTTT. Its protein is CASSPGTGAQPQHF.

This chain connects TRBV2 to TRBJ2-3; no definite D call. V was shortened by 4 bases and J by 2 bases, with 4 bases between the two germline ends. This CDR3 has 12 amino acids. Germline V gene sequence: CDR1 SNHLY, CDR2 FYNNEI. CDR3 sequence: CASSANTDTQYF. Here the CDR3 DNA reads TGTGCCAGCAGTGCTAACACAGATACGCAGTATTTT.

There are a few counts of this clone. The chain couples TRBV6-2 or TRBV6-3 to TRBJ1-5, with 9 bases aligning to TRBD1. Trimming took 4 bases from V and 3 from J; bases not matched to a gene: 7. This CDR3 is built from 16 residues. Germline V gives CDR1 MNHEY, CDR2 SVGEGT. Here the CDR3 DNA reads TGTGCCAGCAGTTCGCTTGGGACAGGGATCAATCAGCCCCAGCATTTT. It is translated as CASSSLGTGINQPQHF.

V gene TRBV4-2 combines with J gene TRBJ2-1; 7 nucleotides agree with TRBD2. The V gene's germline CDR1 is LGHNA and CDR2 YNFKEQ. Germline trimming cut 1 base from V and 8 bases from J; bases unmatched to any gene: 8. This CDR3 is 15 amino acids long. CDR3 in amino acids: CASSQGSGGFDEQFF. CDR3 nucleotide sequence: TGTGCCAGCAGCCAAGGGTCGGGAGGATTTGATGAGCAGTTCTTC.

V and J are TRBV3-1 (or the pseudogene TRBV3-2) and TRBJ2-7; maybe TRBD1 (5 bases). Germline CDR1 is LGHDT and CDR2 is YNNKEL (reference sequence). Trimming took 1 base from V and 4 from J, leaving 17 bases between them. The CDR3 is made up of 16 amino acids. The CDR3: CASSQAAGIIVYEQYF. The CDR3 coding sequence is TGTGCCAGCAGCCAAGCCGCAGGGATTATCGTATACGAGCAGTACTTC.

The count of this clone is one. J is TRBJ1-5 and V is TRBV27, with D hard to call. V was pared by 10 bases and J by 1 base, with 11 bases between. The CDR3 is 13 amino acids. Germline V lookup: CDR1 MNHEY, CDR2 SMNVEV (reference sequence). CDR3 region: CATALSSNQPQHF. CDR3 DNA: TGTGCCACCGCCCTTAGCAGCAATCAGCCCCAGCATTTT.

The chain carries TRBV6-5 and TRBJ1-5, with D possibly matching TRBD1 (5 bases). CDR1 and CDR2 from the germline V gene are MNHEY and SVGAGI. The CDR3 contains 15 residues. V gave up 7 bases and J gave up 2 bases, with 15 bases separating them. The DNA for the CDR3 is TGTGCCAGCATCCTCCAGTCGGGGGGCAATCAGCCCCAGCATTTT. Its protein is CASILQSGGNQPQHF.